This T cell receptor beta chain stems from a study of regulatory T cells in long-lasting Graves disease. Described time point: newly diagnosed GD, antithyroid drugs for less than 3 months. There was RNA extracted from PBMCs, and the TCR library was made from it. The CDR3 consists of 13 residues. Losses at the gene ends were 2 bases for V and 4 bases for J; bases not matched to a gene: 0. Per germline, CDR1 ENHRY and CDR2 SYGVKD. Construction of TCR beta libraries relied on iRepertoire HTBI primers and on Arm-PCR targeting CDR3 regions. TCRdb independently ran MiXCR on the multiplex PCR reads; one entry per CDR3 protein. This sample yields about 420,000 distinct CDR3 sequences, of which about a sixth are seen a single time; about 23% belongs to the top ten. The same data also went into a second study, on T cells in Graves' hyperthyroidism and ophthalmopathy.

The source material was peripheral blood mononuclear cells (PBMCs), sampled at new diagnosis, from a patient treated with antithyroid drugs. The clonotype originates from a woman younger than 35 with Graves disease. The V and J genes are TRBV10-3 and TRBJ2-5, with 8 positions matching TRBD1. This CDR3 reads CAISEGQGETQYF. The CDR3, as DNA: TGTGCCATCAGTGAGGGACAGGGAGAGACCCAGTACTTC.